Listed here are 11 T cell receptor beta chains from one sample, sequenced in a study of blood T cell repertoires in COVID-19 (dated by TCRdb to the early 2020s). Libraries came from the immunoSEQ multiplex PCR assay. TCRdb re-hosts the immuneACCESS table, in-frame sequences only. Its copies lack some clones; in the studies checked, an unresolved V gene accounts for under half of them, and the cause for the rest is not known. The sample table lists 300,000 to 350,000 clones, less than 90% of them with a count of one. Together, the top ten hold approximately 1% of the sample. The sequenced material came from PBMCs or T cells enriched from blood (not recorded which). These receptors were collected from a woman in her 30s who had recovered from COVID-19.

This clone was detected once. The J gene is TRBJ2-2, the V gene TRBV4-3; possible D gene TRBD2, 5 bases. In germline, CDR1 is LGHNA, CDR2 YSLEER. Deletions cut 3 bases from V and 8 bases from J, with 16 bases between. The CDR3 spans 15 residues. This CDR3 is CASSQEVGGRGELFF. CDR3 bases: TGCGCCAGCAGCCAGGAGGTGGGCGGTAGGGGGGAGCTGTTTTTT.

The V call is TRBV4-1, the J call TRBJ1-2; possible D gene TRBD1, 5 bases. The CDR3 loop spans 15 amino acids. V dropped 0 bases and J dropped 3 bases, with 11 bases sitting between them. Per germline, CDR1 MGHRA and CDR2 YSYEKL. As DNA, the CDR3 is TGCGCCAGCAGCCAAGAATCAGGGATGCACTATGGCTACACCTTC. Amino acid sequence: CASSQESGMHYGYTF.

The chain is built from TRBV2 and TRBJ1-1, with TRBD1 identical over 7 bases. Trimming at V came to 6 bases and at J to 8 bases, leaving 9 bases not matched to a gene. This CDR3 region has 13 residues. CDR1 SNHLY and CDR2 FYNNEI come from the germline V gene. The CDR3 sequence is CASRRDSQGEAFF. In DNA form, the CDR3 reads TGTGCCAGCAGGAGGGACAGCCAGGGAGAAGCTTTCTTT. Full variable domain (outside the CDR3, taken from reference TRBV2 and TRBJ1-1): EPEVTQTPSHQVTQMGQEVILRCVPISNHLYFYWYRQILGQKVEFLVSFYNNEISEKSEIFDDQFSVERPDGSNFTLKIRSTKLEDSAMYFCASRRDSQGEAFFGQGTRLTVV.

V gene TRBV7-9 combines with J gene TRBJ1-3; D remains unclear. CDR3 size: 13 residues. Trimming removed 8 bases from V and 3 bases from J, with 11 bases in between. The germline V gene has CDR1 SEHNR and CDR2 FQNEAQ (reference sequence). The CDR3 sequence: CASLVPDGNTIYF. CDR3 nucleotide sequence: TGTGCCAGCCTAGTCCCGGATGGAAACACCATATATTTT.

The chain employs TRBV5-8 and TRBJ2-1; D might be TRBD1 (5 bases). Germline V gene lookup returns CDR1 SGHTS and CDR2 YDEGEE. CDR3 size: 16 residues. The ends were cut back, 3 bases at V and 4 bases at J, with 17 bases in the middle. The CDR3, as DNA: TGTGCCAGCAGCTCCCCCAGGGTGTCCGCTTACAATGAGCAGTTCTTC. Amino acids: CASSSPRVSAYNEQFF.

J is TRBJ1-3 and V is TRBV28; D is ambiguous. This CDR3 region has 14 residues. Germline CDR1 MDHEN, CDR2 SYDVKM. The ends were cut back, 8 bases at V and 0 bases at J, with 11 bases in the middle. The chain's CDR3 is CASWARGSGNTIYF. The CDR3 DNA sequence: TGTGCCAGCTGGGCTCGGGGCTCTGGAAACACCATATATTTT.

This clone was picked up one time. V is TRBV5-1 and J is TRBJ2-5; tentative D call: TRBD2 (5 bases). The ends were cut back, 6 bases at V and 4 bases at J, with 16 bases in the middle. The V gene's germline CDR1 is SGHRS and CDR2 YFSETQ. CDR3 length: 14 residues. In nucleotides, the CDR3 is TGCGCCAGCAACGCGGGCGAGTTAAGAGAGACCCAGTACTTC. The encoded protein is CASNAGELRETQYF. Full variable domain (outside the CDR3, taken from reference TRBV5-1 and TRBJ2-5): KAGVTQTPRYLIKTRGQQVTLSCSPISGHRSVSWYQQTPGQGLQFLFEYFSETQRNKGNFPGRFSGRQFSNSRSEMNVSTLELGDSALYLCASNAGELRETQYFGPGTRLLVL.

The genes are TRBV28 and TRBJ1-2, with 9 bases fitting TRBD1. Unmatched junction bases numbered 8, after V lost 2 bases and J lost 4 bases. The CDR3 is 16 residues long. Per the germline V gene, CDR1 is MDHEN and CDR2 is SYDVKM. CDR3 DNA sequence: TGTGCCAGCAGTTTACGGCCGGGACAGGGAACCTATGGCTACACCTTC. Translation gives CASSLRPGQGTYGYTF.

On this clone: This sample includes further DNA sequences coding for the same CDR3. V is TRBV28 and J is TRBJ1-1, with D unclear. Germline V gene sequence: CDR1 MDHEN, CDR2 SYDVKM. Trimming removed 2 bases at V and 5 bases at J, with 6 bases between. This CDR3 is 12 amino acids long. This chain's CDR3 is CASSLPGTEAFF. In DNA form, the CDR3 reads TGTGCCAGCAGTTTACCGGGGACTGAAGCTTTCTTT.

In regard to this clone: A much larger clone is a single base away; this may be a read error. The chain recombines TRBV2 with TRBJ1-3; 10 bases match TRBD1. CDR1 and CDR2 from the germline V gene are SNHLY and FYNNEI. The V and J ends lost 6 bases and 0 bases, in that order; junction bases with no gene match: 2. The CDR3 runs 15 residues. The CDR3: CASRGQGPSGNTIYF. CDR3 nucleotide sequence: TGTGCCAGCAGGGGACAGGGGCCCTCTGGAAACACCATATATTTT.

The chain employs TRBV3-1 (or the pseudogene TRBV3-2) and TRBJ1-6; 9 bases line up with TRBD1. Germline values: CDR1 LGHDT, CDR2 YNNKEL (reference sequence). The CDR3 has 16 amino acids. Trimming cost V 0 bases and J 7 bases; bases outside gene matches: 4. CDR3 region: CASSQDRGTGNSPLHF. In nucleotides, the CDR3 is TGTGCCAGCAGCCAAGATAGGGGGACAGGGAATTCACCCCTCCACTTT.